This T cell receptor (beta chain) was sequenced during a study of TIL therapy for anti-PD-1-resistant metastatic lung cancer. The wider study: Tumors carried a median about 1.5 non-synonymous mutations per megabase. Study outcomes and limitations: After infusion, TIL clonotypes partly replaced peripheral T cells and declined over months.

As for this clone: Its antigen is not identified.

The CDR3 is 14 residues long. CDR1 is SQVTM and CDR2 is ANQGSEA in the germline V gene. Trimming took 6 bases from V and 4 from J; bases not matched to a gene: 9. Stated time point: pre-treatment sample, taken before nivolumab and TIL therapy. Sequencing used immunoSEQ v3. Libraries were prepared by immunoSEQ multiplex PCR; TCRdb keeps only in-frame clonotypes and omits some of them. Here the sample spans about 36,000 clones, 73% being singletons. Material: blood, obtained at baseline. The chain recombines TRBV29-1 with TRBJ2-3, with 8 positions matching TRBD2. This receptor was identified in a person between 25 and 80 years old with non-small cell lung cancer. The CDR3 sequence is CSVGGGAGADTQYF. Here the CDR3 DNA reads TGCAGCGTCGGGGGGGGAGCCGGAGCAGATACGCAGTATTTT.